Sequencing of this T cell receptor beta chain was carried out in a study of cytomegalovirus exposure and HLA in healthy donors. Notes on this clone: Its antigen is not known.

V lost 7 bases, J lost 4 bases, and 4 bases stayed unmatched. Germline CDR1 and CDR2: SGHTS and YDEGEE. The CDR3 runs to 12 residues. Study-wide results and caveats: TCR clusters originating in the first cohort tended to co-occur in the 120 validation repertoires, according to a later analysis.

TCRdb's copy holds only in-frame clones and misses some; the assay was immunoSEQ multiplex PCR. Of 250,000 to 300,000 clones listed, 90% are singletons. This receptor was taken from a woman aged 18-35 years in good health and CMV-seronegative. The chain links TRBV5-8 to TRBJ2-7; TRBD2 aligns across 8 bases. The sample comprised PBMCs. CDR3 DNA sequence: TGTGCCAGCGATGCGGGAGGTTACGAGCAGTACGTC. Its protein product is CASDAGGYEQYV.